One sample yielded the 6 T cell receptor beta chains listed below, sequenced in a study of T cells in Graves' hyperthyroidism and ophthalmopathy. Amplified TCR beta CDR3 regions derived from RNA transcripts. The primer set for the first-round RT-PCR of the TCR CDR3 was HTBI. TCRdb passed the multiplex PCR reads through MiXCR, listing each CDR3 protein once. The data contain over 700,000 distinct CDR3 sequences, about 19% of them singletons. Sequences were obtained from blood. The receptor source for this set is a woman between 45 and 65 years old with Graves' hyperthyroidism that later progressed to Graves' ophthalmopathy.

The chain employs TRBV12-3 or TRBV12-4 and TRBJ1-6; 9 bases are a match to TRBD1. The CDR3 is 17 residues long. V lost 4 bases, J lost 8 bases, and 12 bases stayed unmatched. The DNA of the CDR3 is TGTGCCAGCAGTTCCTATCACAGACAGGGGGTATATTCACCCCTCCACTTT. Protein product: CASSSYHRQGVYSPLHF.

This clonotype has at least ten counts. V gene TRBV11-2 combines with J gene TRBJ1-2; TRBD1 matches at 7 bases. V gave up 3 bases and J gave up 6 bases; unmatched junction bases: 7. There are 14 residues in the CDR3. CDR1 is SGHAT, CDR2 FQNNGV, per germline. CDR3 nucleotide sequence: TGTGCCAGCAGCTTTCCGGACAGGAGGGATGGCTACACCTTC. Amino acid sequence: CASSFPDRRDGYTF.

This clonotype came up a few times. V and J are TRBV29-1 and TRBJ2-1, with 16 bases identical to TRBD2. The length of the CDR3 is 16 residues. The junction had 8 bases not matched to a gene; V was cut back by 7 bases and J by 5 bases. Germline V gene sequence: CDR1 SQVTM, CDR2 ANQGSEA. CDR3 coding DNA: TGCAGCGCACCAGGGACTAGCGGGGGGGGGGACAATGAGCAGTTCTTC. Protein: CSAPGTSGGGDNEQFF.

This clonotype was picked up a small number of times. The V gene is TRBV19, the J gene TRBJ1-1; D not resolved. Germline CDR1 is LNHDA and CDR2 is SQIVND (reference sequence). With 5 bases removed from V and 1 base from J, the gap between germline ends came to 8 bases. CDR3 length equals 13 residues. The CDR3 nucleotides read TGTGCCAGTAGTGGTACGAAGAACACTGAAGCTTTCTTT. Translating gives CASSGTKNTEAFF.

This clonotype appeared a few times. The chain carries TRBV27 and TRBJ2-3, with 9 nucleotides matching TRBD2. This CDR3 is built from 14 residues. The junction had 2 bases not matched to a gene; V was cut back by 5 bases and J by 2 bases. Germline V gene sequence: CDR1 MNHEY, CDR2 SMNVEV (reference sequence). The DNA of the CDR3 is TGTGCCAGCAGTACTAGCGGGTTCACAGATACGCAGTATTTT. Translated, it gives CASSTSGFTDTQYF.

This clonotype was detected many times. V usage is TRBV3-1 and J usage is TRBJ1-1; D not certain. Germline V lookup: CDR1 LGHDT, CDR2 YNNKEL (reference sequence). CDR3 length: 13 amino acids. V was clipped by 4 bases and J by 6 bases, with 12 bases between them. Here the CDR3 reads CASSLVQSAEAFF. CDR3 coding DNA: TGTGCCAGCAGCCTCGTACAGAGTGCTGAAGCTTTCTTT.